The 26 T cell receptor beta chains listed next were all sequenced from one sample in a study of Tregs in tolerant kidney transplant recipients. Some clones are missing from TCRdb's copy, which holds only in-frame ones; the method was immunoSEQ multiplex PCR. The data show around 9,800 clones, roughly 89% seen once. The antigens for these receptors are not known. This sample comprised Tregs from blood cultured with allogeneic cells, obtained before the transplant. These receptors were taken from a human patient who received a combined kidney and bone marrow transplant.

This sequence joins TRBV7-2 and TRBJ2-5; tentatively, D is TRBD1 (6 bases). The CDR3 is made up of 15 amino acids. The germline V and J ends were trimmed by 7 bases and 2 bases, with 17 bases remaining between them. Germline-derived CDR1 and CDR2 are SGHTA and FQGNSA. The CDR3 loop reads CASNQLVTGQETQYF. The CDR3 nucleotides read TGTGCCAGCAACCAACTGGTGACAGGACAAGAGACCCAGTACTTC.

The J gene is TRBJ2-3, the V gene TRBV2; no firm D call. This CDR3 has 11 residues. Germline V CDR1 and CDR2: SNHLY, FYNNEI. Trimming stripped 8 bases from V and 8 bases from J, with 11 bases between. The CDR3, as DNA: TGTGCCAGCGGGGTTGAGGTTACGCAGTATTTT. Amino acids: CASGVEVTQYF.

This clone was found once. The chain recombines TRBV5-1 with TRBJ2-2, with D tentatively TRBD1 (6 bases). Germline V gene data show CDR1 as SGHRS and CDR2 as YFSETQ. V shed 0 bases and J shed 3 bases, with 9 bases lying between them. The CDR3 has 15 amino acids. CDR3 in DNA: TGCGCCAGCAGCTTGGCAGGGGCCCACACCGGGGAGCTGTTTTTT. Translating it yields CASSLAGAHTGELFF.

The chain has TRBV19 and TRBJ1-4; no definite D call. The CDR3 has 15 residues. From germline, CDR1 is LNHDA and CDR2 SQIVND (reference sequence). With 6 bases removed from V and 0 bases from J, the gap between germline ends came to 11 bases. CDR3 bases: TGTGCCAGTAGCGCGAGAACTTCAACTAATGAAAAACTGTTTTTT. It codes for CASSARTSTNEKLFF.

The rearrangement joins TRBV28 to TRBJ2-6, with unresolved D. V gave up 6 bases and J gave up 0 bases, with 6 bases separating them. The V gene's germline CDR1 is MDHEN and CDR2 SYDVKM. The CDR3 totals 14 residues. Here the CDR3 reads CASSRASGANVLTF. CDR3 coding DNA: TGTGCCAGCAGCCGGGCCTCTGGGGCCAACGTCCTGACTTTC. Complete variable domain (other parts from reference TRBV28 and TRBJ2-6): DVKVTQSSRYLVKRTGEKVFLECVQDMDHENMFWYRQDPGLGLRLIYFSYDVKMKEKGDIPEGYSVSREKKERFSLILESASTNQTSMYLCASSRASGANVLTFGAGSRLTVL.

The rearrangement uses TRBV4-2 and TRBJ2-5, with TRBD2 matching 7 bases. CDR3 length equals 13 residues. Germline CDR1 LGHNA, CDR2 YNFKEQ. Trimming cost V 6 bases and J 5 bases; bases outside gene matches: 6. In nucleotides, the CDR3 is TGTGCCAGCAGAGGGACTACGACGGAGACCCAGTACTTC. Translated, it gives CASRGTTTETQYF.

The CDR3 bases are TGTGCCAGCAGTAAAGGTCCCCGTAGGTACAATGAGCAGTTCTTC. Amino acid sequence: CASSKGPRRYNEQFF. The rearrangement links TRBV6-1 to TRBJ2-1; no definite D call. CDR3 length equals 15 residues. V was shortened by 5 bases and J by 4 bases, with 15 bases between the two germline ends. The germline gives CDR1 MNHNS, CDR2 SASEGT.

CDR3 residues: CASSMDSYRETQYF. The CDR3 DNA sequence: TGCGCCAGCAGCATGGACAGTTACAGAGAGACCCAGTACTTC. The chain couples TRBV5-1 to TRBJ2-5; perhaps TRBD1 as D (6 bases). This CDR3 comprises 14 residues. The V gene lost 4 bases and the J gene lost 4 bases, with 14 bases spanning the gap. CDR1 SGHRS and CDR2 YFSETQ come from the germline V gene. Full variable domain (remainder filled in from reference TRBV5-1 and TRBJ2-5): KAGVTQTPRYLIKTRGQQVTLSCSPISGHRSVSWYQQTPGQGLQFLFEYFSETQRNKGNFPGRFSGRQFSNSRSEMNVSTLELGDSALYLCASSMDSYRETQYFGPGTRLLVL.

V usage is TRBV6-1 and J usage is TRBJ2-3; D unclear. CDR1 and CDR2 (germline): MNHNS, SASEGT. This CDR3 comprises 12 residues. V was shortened by 7 bases and J by 0 bases, with 5 bases between the two germline ends. CDR3 protein: CASMGSTDTQYF. Written as DNA, the CDR3 is TGTGCCAGCATGGGTAGCACAGATACGCAGTATTTT.

This clone has only one observation. J is TRBJ2-6 and V is TRBV7-9; 7 nucleotides match TRBD1. Germline CDR1 is SEHNR and CDR2 is FQNEAQ (reference sequence). CDR3 length equals 15 residues. The V gene end was trimmed by 11 bases and the J gene end by 0 bases; junction bases not matched to a gene: 7. This CDR3 is CAQDRDNSGANVLTF. The CDR3 bases are TGTGCCCAAGACAGGGATAACTCTGGGGCCAACGTCCTGACTTTC.

The chain carries TRBV21-1 and TRBJ1-4. TRBV21-1 is annotated as a pseudogene. The CDR3 extends over 14 amino acids. In nucleotides, the CDR3 is TGTGCCAGCAGCACCAGAGTCCCTAATGAAAAACTGTTTTTT. The encoded protein is CASSTRVPNEKLFF.

V and J are TRBV10-3 and TRBJ2-3; D might be TRBD2 (5 bases). The CDR3 has 16 residues. Per germline, CDR1 ENHRY and CDR2 SYGVKD. V shed 4 bases and J shed 0 bases, with 14 bases lying between them. CDR3 residues: CAISGETKPSTDTQYF. In DNA form, the CDR3 reads TGTGCCATCAGTGGGGAGACTAAACCCAGCACAGATACGCAGTATTTT.

The rearrangement links TRBV10-1 to TRBJ2-7; 9 bases line up with TRBD1. V lost 10 bases and J lost 5; bases outside the gene matches: 18. The V gene's germline CDR1 is WNHNN and CDR2 SYGVQD (reference sequence). This CDR3 contains 16 residues. CDR3 sequence: CATESKRGTGNHEQYF. The CDR3, as DNA: TGCGCCACCGAGTCGAAACGCGGGACAGGGAACCACGAGCAGTACTTC.

Of note for this clone: An end of the junction does not agree with germline; a read error may underlie this. The chain has TRBV11-3 and TRBJ2-2; tentatively, D is TRBD2 (5 bases). The CDR3 is 13 residues long. Germline-derived CDR1 and CDR2 are SGHNT and YENEEA. CDR3 DNA sequence: TGTGCCGGCAGCGACCGAGGGCCCGGGGAGCTGTTTTTT. This translates into CAGSDRGPGELFF.

The V and J genes are TRBV18 and TRBJ2-7; no definite D call. V lost 3 bases and J lost 0, with 9 bases in between. The CDR3 runs to 14 residues. Germline assignment: CDR1 KGHSH and CDR2 LQKENI. In nucleotides, the CDR3 is TGTGCCAGCTCACCTGATAGAAACTCCTACGAGCAGTACTTC. Translating gives CASSPDRNSYEQYF.

The gene calls are TRBV7-2 and TRBJ2-1; perhaps TRBD2 as D (5 bases). Germline V gene sequence: CDR1 SGHTA, CDR2 FQGNSA. Trimming took off 2 bases at V and 4 bases at J, with 9 bases between the two ends. CDR3 length: 14 amino acids. Here the CDR3 DNA reads TGTGCCAGCAGCTTATTCGCGGGTTACAATGAGCAGTTCTTC. Translating gives CASSLFAGYNEQFF. Drawing the rest from reference TRBV7-2 and TRBJ2-1, the complete variable domain is GAGVSQSPSNKVTEKGKDVELRCDPISGHTALYWYRQSLGQGLEFLIYFQGNSAPDKSGLPSDRFSAERTGGSVSTLTIQRTQQEDSAVYLCASSLFAGYNEQFFGPGTRLTVL.

This chain connects TRBV7-3 to TRBJ2-3; D possibly corresponds to TRBD2 (6 bases). Germline values: CDR1 SGHTA, CDR2 FQGTGA. This CDR3 is built from 14 residues. Trimming pared 4 bases from V and 1 base from J, leaving 9 bases between. The CDR3 sequence: CASSSGRRTDTQYF. The CDR3 region has the DNA TGTGCCAGCAGCTCCGGGAGACGCACAGATACGCAGTATTTT.

V gene TRBV30 combines with J gene TRBJ2-6, with D perhaps assigned TRBD1 or TRBD2 (5 bases each). The germline V and J ends were trimmed by 3 bases and 2 bases, with 8 bases remaining between them. Germline values: CDR1 GTSNPN, CDR2 SVGIG (reference sequence). The CDR3 runs to 14 residues. The CDR3 protein is CAWRRGAGANVLTF. As DNA, the CDR3 is TGTGCCTGGAGGAGAGGGGCTGGGGCCAACGTCCTGACTTTC.

This chain uses TRBV2 with TRBJ2-7; D might be TRBD1 or TRBD2, each matching 5 bases. This CDR3 is built from 10 residues. Per the germline V gene, CDR1 is SNHLY and CDR2 is FYNNEI. V was shortened by 6 bases and J by 9 bases, with 9 bases between the two germline ends. CDR3: CASRGPAQYF. Written as DNA, the CDR3 is TGTGCCAGCAGGGGACCGGCGCAGTACTTC.

The chain uses TRBV5-5 and TRBJ2-5; possibly TRBD2 for D (6 bases). The CDR3 loop spans 16 amino acids. Per the germline V gene, CDR1 is SGHKS and CDR2 is YYEKEE (reference sequence). Trimming took 0 bases from V and 4 from J, leaving 16 bases between them. Written as DNA, the CDR3 is TGTGCCAGCAGCTTGGGTGCCTCGGGAGAGGCAGAGACCCAGTACTTC. This codes for CASSLGASGEAETQYF. Drawing the rest from reference TRBV5-5 and TRBJ2-5, the complete variable domain is DAGVTQSPTHLIKTRGQQVTLRCSPISGHKSVSWYQQVLGQGPQFIFQYYEKEERGRGNFPDRFSARQFPNYSSELNVNALLLGDSALYLCASSLGASGEAETQYFGPGTRLLVL.

Turning to this clone: Mismatch with germline at one junction end may stem from a read error. The chain recombines TRBV11-2 with TRBJ2-3, with D perhaps given as TRBD1 or TRBD2 (6 bases each). CDR1 is SGHAT, CDR2 FQNNGV, per germline. The CDR3 extends over 15 amino acids. CDR3 protein: CASSSVGGRTYTQYF. As DNA, the CDR3 is TGTGCCAGCAGCTCCGTCGGGGGCCGCACATATACGCAGTATTTT.

The chain links TRBV7-2 to TRBJ1-2; 7 nucleotides match TRBD1. Looked up from germline, CDR1 is SGHTA and CDR2 is FQGNSA. This CDR3 contains 14 residues. The J segment lost 7 bases and the V segment lost 0 bases, leaving 5 bases of the junction unmatched. The CDR3 nucleotides are TGTGCCAGCAGCTTAGCGCAGGGGGAGGGTGGCTACACCTTC. Its protein is CASSLAQGEGGYTF.

This chain links TRBV14 with TRBJ2-1, with 8 bases matching TRBD2. The CDR3 covers 15 residues. Germline CDR1 SGHDN, CDR2 FVKESK. J lost 8 bases, V lost 0 bases, and 6 bases had no gene match. The CDR3 spells CASSQDVGRVDEQFF. The CDR3 DNA is TGTGCCAGCAGCCAAGATGTCGGGAGGGTCGATGAGCAGTTCTTC.

The rearrangement links TRBV25-1 to TRBJ1-6, with a possible D match to TRBD1 (5 bases). V was pared by 3 bases and J by 12 bases, with 9 bases between. Germline V gene sequence: CDR1 MGHDK, CDR2 SYGVNS. The length of the CDR3 is 12 residues. CDR3 DNA: TGTGCCAGCAGTGACCCGGGGGGACCCCTCCACTTT. Encoded protein: CASSDPGGPLHF.

This chain connects TRBV5-1 to TRBJ1-6, with 8 bases fitting TRBD1. This CDR3 is built from 17 residues. The V gene end was trimmed by 4 bases and the J gene end by 10 bases; junction bases not matched to a gene: 16. Per the germline V gene, CDR1 is SGHRS and CDR2 is YFSETQ. CDR3 region: CASSQGTGGGGRSPLHF. The CDR3 nucleotides are TGCGCCAGCAGCCAAGGGACAGGCGGCGGTGGGAGGTCACCCCTCCACTTT.

The chain couples TRBV5-1 to TRBJ2-3, with 8 nucleotides matching TRBD2. The V gene's germline CDR1 is SGHRS and CDR2 YFSETQ. V was pared by 7 bases and J by 2 bases, with 6 bases of the junction left unmatched. The CDR3 is made up of 14 amino acids. The CDR3 nucleotides are TGCGCCAGCCAGGGACTAGTGGCCACAGATACGCAGTATTTT. This sequence encodes CASQGLVATDTQYF.